The sequence of this T cell receptor (beta chain) was determined in a study of shared clonotypes between healthy human individuals. Study background: Three plates were used per donor for CD4 naive, three for CD4 memory, two for CD8 naive and one for CD8 memory.

As to this clone: Its matching antigen is unknown.

TCRdb keeps only in-frame clones here, not all; method: immunoSEQ multiplex PCR. The sample includes about 1.5 million clones, roughly 98% seen only once; the top ten take roughly 0.4%. V was pared by 2 bases and J by 5 bases, with 19 bases of the junction left unmatched. The CDR3 loop spans 19 amino acids. The V gene's germline CDR1 is LNHNV and CDR2 YYDKDF (reference sequence). The study, taken as a whole, reports: A reduction in generation probabilities was seen for non-shared clonotypes relative to those shared by all four donors. In several donors, 4.5% to 5.5% of naive CD4 clonotypes appeared in common.

This TCR was recovered from a man aged 25-40 years in good health. The sequenced sample consisted of naive CD4+ T cells sorted from blood. Sample subset: CD45RA+ positively selected. V is TRBV15 and J is TRBJ2-7; 9 bases agree with TRBD1. As DNA, the CDR3 is TGTGCCACCAGCAGACTAAAGGGGCTGTTAGGACAGGGGATCAACGAGCAGTACTTC. It translates to CATSRLKGLLGQGINEQYF. Drawing the rest from reference TRBV15 and TRBJ2-7, the complete variable domain is DAMVIQNPRYQVTQFGKPVTLSCSQTLNHNVMYWYQQKSSQAPKLLFHYYDKDFNNEADTPDNFQSRRPNTSFCFLDIRSPGLGDTAMYLCATSRLKGLLGQGINEQYFGPGTRLTVT.